The 5 T cell receptor beta chains presented below share a single source sample, sequenced in a study of glioma-infiltrating T cells after dendritic cell vaccination. The protocol was immunoSEQ multiplex PCR, while the TCRdb copy is restricted to in-frame clones and leaves out a portion. The sample lists fewer than 110,000 clones, 81% occurring once. The specimen was blood, collected before dendritic cell vaccination. All receptors derive from a human donor with glioblastoma.

V usage is TRBV7-6 and J usage is TRBJ1-1; TRBD1 matches at 10 bases. CDR3 length: 15 residues. V dropped 5 bases and J dropped 3; count of bases not matched to a gene: 6. Germline V gene sequence: CDR1 SGHVS, CDR2 FNYEAQ. CDR3 in amino acids: CASSKRQGADTEAFF. Written as DNA, the CDR3 is TGTGCCAGCAGCAAACGACAGGGGGCTGACACTGAAGCTTTCTTT.

This chain joins TRBV27 and TRBJ1-5, with 7 bases aligning to TRBD1. The CDR3 contains 16 residues. V was clipped by 4 bases and J by 1 base; unmatched bases: 7. Per germline, CDR1 MNHEY and CDR2 SMNVEV (reference sequence). CDR3 nucleotide sequence: TGTGCCAGCAGTTACAGGGGTGGTTCGAGCAATCAGCCCCAGCATTTT. Translation: CASSYRGGSSNQPQHF.

The table lists this clone with a count of one. The J gene is TRBJ2-5, the V gene TRBV6-1; the D is unclear. The CDR3 is 12 amino acids. CDR1 and CDR2 from the germline V gene are MNHNS and SASEGT. The V gene lost 4 bases and the J gene lost 3 bases, with 6 bases spanning the gap. The CDR3 DNA follows: TGTGCCAGCAGTGCCGGAGAAGAGACCCAGTACTTC. Its protein product is CASSAGEETQYF.

The rearrangement joins TRBV19 to TRBJ1-5; D is perhaps TRBD1 (5 bases). This CDR3 is 15 amino acids long. The germline gives CDR1 LNHDA, CDR2 SQIVND (reference sequence). V was trimmed by 9 bases and J by 0 bases, leaving 15 bases between them. The CDR3 coding sequence is TGTGCCAGCCAGGCGGGACGGAGTAGCAATCAGCCCCAGCATTTT. Translated, it gives CASQAGRSSNQPQHF.

This chain joins TRBV30 and TRBJ1-1; D gene ambiguous. V was clipped by 2 bases and J by 1 base, with 8 bases between them. Germline V gives CDR1 GTSNPN, CDR2 SVGIG (reference sequence). The CDR3 has 13 amino acids. CDR3 protein: CAWSQTGNTEAFF. CDR3 sequence (DNA): TGTGCCTGGAGTCAAACTGGGAACACTGAAGCTTTCTTT.